One and the same sample provided the 18 T cell receptor beta chains below, sequenced in a study of blood T cell repertoires in COVID-19. The assay was immunoSEQ multiplex PCR, and TCRdb's table has in-frame clones only and misses some. The data hold some 350,000 clones, with around nine tenths observed a single time. Sequenced material: peripheral blood. The origin of the receptors is a human donor in a cohort sampled during active COVID-19.

This clone was seen once. The V call is TRBV9, the J call TRBJ2-6; perhaps TRBD2 as D (8 bases). The CDR3 is made up of 19 amino acids. V was pared by 3 bases and J by 4 bases, with 23 bases between. Germline V lookup: CDR1 SGDLS, CDR2 YYNGEE. CDR3 loop: CASSGREGQTFVGANVLTF. As DNA, the CDR3 is TGTGCCAGCAGCGGTCGGGAGGGACAGACATTCGTAGGGGCCAACGTCCTGACTTTC.

The J gene is TRBJ2-1, the V gene TRBV28, with D maybe TRBD2 (6 bases). V shed 5 bases and J shed 9 bases, with 17 bases lying between them. Germline values: CDR1 MDHEN, CDR2 SYDVKM. This CDR3 has 14 amino acids. CDR3 residues: CASSPPPVGGEQFF. The CDR3 region has the DNA TGTGCCAGCAGTCCCCCCCCCGTGGGGGGTGAGCAGTTCTTC.

Here the CDR3 reads CASSLGIGELFF. The CDR3 nucleotides are TGTGCCAGCAGCTTGGGTATCGGGGAGCTGTTTTTT. The chain recombines TRBV5-6 with TRBJ2-2; D call uncertain. This CDR3 has 12 amino acids. The germline V and J ends were trimmed by 0 bases and 7 bases, with 4 bases remaining between them. The V gene's germline CDR1 is SGHDT and CDR2 YYEEEE. Complete variable domain (other parts from reference TRBV5-6 and TRBJ2-2): DAGVTQSPTHLIKTRGQQVTLRCSPKSGHDTVSWYQQALGQGPQFIFQYYEEEERQRGNFPDRFSGHQFPNYSSELNVNALLLGDSALYLCASSLGIGELFFGEGSRLTVL.

This clone has just one count. This chain joins TRBV5-4 and TRBJ2-7, with TRBD2 identical over 11 bases. The CDR3 covers 16 residues. Trimming removed 0 bases from V and 6 bases from J; junction bases left unmatched: 8. Germline-derived CDR1 and CDR2 are SGHNT and YYREEE (reference sequence). Here the CDR3 reads CASSLGSGRVSSEQYF. The CDR3 nucleotides are TGTGCCAGCAGCTTGGGTAGCGGGAGGGTCTCCAGCGAGCAGTACTTC.

The chain recombines TRBV2 with TRBJ1-1; TRBD1 is a possible D gene (6 bases). Germline-derived CDR1 and CDR2 are SNHLY and FYNNEI. V lost 5 bases and J lost 10, with 17 bases in between. The CDR3 is 13 residues long. The DNA of the CDR3 is TGTGCCAGCAGTTGGGGGCGTCCCCCCCCAGCTTTCTTT. Its translation is CASSWGRPPPAFF.

V and J are TRBV7-8 and TRBJ2-7; 7 bases align to TRBD2. V gave up 2 bases and J gave up 2 bases; unmatched junction bases: 9. Looked up from germline, CDR1 is SGHVS and CDR2 is FQNEAQ. This CDR3 is 16 amino acids long. DNA of the CDR3: TGTGCCAGCAGCTTATTACCGGGACTAACCACCTACGAGCAGTACTTC. It encodes CASSLLPGLTTYEQYF.

A few counts support this clone. V gene TRBV30 combines with J gene TRBJ1-1, with D unresolved. The CDR3 is 15 amino acids. Germline V gene sequence: CDR1 GTSNPN, CDR2 SVGIG (reference sequence). Deletions cut 4 bases from V and 4 bases from J, with 19 bases between. DNA of the CDR3: TGTGCCTGGATCACGTCCTTAGGGAGGAGCACTGAAGCTTTCTTT. Encoded protein: CAWITSLGRSTEAFF.

The CDR3 is CASSYSEGSQSPLHF. The CDR3 DNA reads TGTGCCAGCAGTTACTCGGAGGGGTCCCAATCACCCCTCCACTTT. The J gene is TRBJ1-6, the V gene TRBV6-5; D perhaps matches TRBD1 (5 bases). This CDR3 comprises 15 residues. V lost 0 bases and J 10 bases, leaving 13 bases between the germline ends. CDR1 is MNHEY, CDR2 SVGAGI, per germline.

This clone has a handful of counts. The V and J genes are TRBV12-3 or TRBV12-4 and TRBJ1-2; D may be TRBD1 (6 bases). The CDR3 runs to 13 residues. The germline V and J ends were trimmed by 6 bases and 4 bases, with 12 bases remaining between them. CDR3 region: CASSFDRSYGYTF. The DNA for the CDR3 is TGTGCCAGCAGCTTTGACAGGAGCTATGGCTACACCTTC.

DNA of the CDR3: TGTGCCAGCAGCCGAAAGACACAATACTATGGCTACACCTTC. Its protein is CASSRKTQYYGYTF. V usage is TRBV6-5 and J usage is TRBJ1-2; D call uncertain. The CDR3 runs to 14 residues. CDR1 and CDR2 (germline): MNHEY, SVGAGI. V was pared by 6 bases and J by 3 bases, with 14 bases between.

The V and J genes are TRBV11-2 and TRBJ2-1, with 9 bases identical to TRBD1. V lost 1 base to trimming and J lost 0 bases; unmatched junction nucleotides: 4. The CDR3 consists of 17 residues. Germline values: CDR1 SGHAT, CDR2 FQNNGV. CDR3 sequence (DNA): TGTGCCAGCAGCTTAGGCCGGGACAGGGCCTCCTACAATGAGCAGTTCTTC. This encodes CASSLGRDRASYNEQFF.

The CDR3: CASSPREGRTEAFF. CDR3 nucleotides: TGTGCCAGCAGTCCTCGTGAGGGCCGCACTGAAGCTTTCTTT. The V call is TRBV6-6, the J call TRBJ1-1; D not resolved. V was trimmed by 5 bases and J by 4 bases, leaving 14 bases between them. The CDR3 totals 14 residues. CDR1 is MNHNY, CDR2 SVGAGI, per germline (reference sequence).

This clone came up a few times. J is TRBJ2-3 and V is TRBV30; 10 bases are a match to TRBD1. Germline V lookup: CDR1 GTSNPN, CDR2 SVGIG (reference sequence). J gave up 7 bases and V 3 bases, and 7 bases lay outside the gene matches. The length of the CDR3 is 14 residues. The CDR3 spells CAWSVDRGRNTQYF. The CDR3 DNA reads TGTGCCTGGAGCGTCGACAGGGGGCGGAATACGCAGTATTTT.

This clone was seen a single time. At one of its ends the junction is not consistent with the germline gene, which may arise from a read error. This chain links TRBV4-1 with TRBJ2-7, with 10 bases that match TRBD1. The CDR3 is 15 amino acids. Germline values: CDR1 MGHRA, CDR2 YSYEKL. In nucleotides, the CDR3 is TGCGCCAGCAGCGAAGACCGGACAGGGGGAACCGAGCAGTACTTC. The encoded protein is CASSEDRTGGTEQYF.

This rearrangement joins TRBV6-5 to TRBJ2-7, with D tentatively TRBD1 (5 bases). CDR3 length: 16 residues. V dropped 0 bases and J dropped 2 bases, with 14 bases sitting between them. Germline V gene data show CDR1 as MNHEY and CDR2 as SVGAGI. CDR3 protein: CASSYSAGSTTYEQYF. The CDR3, as DNA: TGTGCCAGCAGTTACTCGGCAGGGTCTACTACCTACGAGCAGTACTTC.

J is TRBJ2-1 and V is TRBV28, with 8 bases that match TRBD2. The germline gives CDR1 MDHEN, CDR2 SYDVKM. The V segment lost 6 bases and the J segment 5 bases; nucleotides outside the gene matches: 12. This CDR3 comprises 16 residues. The chain's CDR3 is CASRTGGRESHNEQFF. CDR3 nucleotide sequence: TGTGCCAGCAGAACGGGGGGGCGGGAGTCCCACAATGAGCAGTTCTTC.

CDR3 loop: CASSLTASPSYEQYF. The CDR3 nucleotides read TGCGCCAGCAGTCTTACTGCCTCCCCCTCCTACGAGCAGTACTTC. The chain joins TRBV5-1 to TRBJ2-7; no clear D. CDR3 size: 15 residues. The germline V gene has CDR1 SGHRS and CDR2 YFSETQ. V lost 5 bases and J lost 0, with 15 bases in between.

This chain connects TRBV7-8 to TRBJ1-5; TRBD1 might be the D (5 bases). The CDR3 length is 16 residues. Germline V gene sequence: CDR1 SGHVS, CDR2 FQNEAQ. V lost 5 bases to trimming and J lost 2 bases, with 16 bases between them. CDR3 amino acids: CASSPRGGEGNQPQHF. The DNA of the CDR3 is TGTGCCAGCAGCCCCCGTGGGGGGGAGGGCAATCAGCCCCAGCATTTT.